This is a list of T cell receptor beta chains from one sample in a study of spatial heterogeneity in lung cancer. TCRdb ran MiXCR on the 5' RACE reads and lists one entry per CDR3 protein. The data hold around 27,000 distinct CDR3 sequences, with 5.4% observed a single time. This sample comprised PBMCs, obtained at follow-up. These receptors all come from a female donor with early-stage non-small cell lung cancer. Both conserved end residues are trimmed from each CDR3. Only some rows state a clone size, as once, few, many or a class for expanded clones.

abundance	j_gene	v_gene	CDR3aa
many	TRBJ2-5	TRBV9	ASSVESDWQETQY
few	TRBJ2-7	TRBV10-3	AISDGTSGSYEQY
many	TRBJ2-7	TRBV20-1	SARGNGLVEQY
few	TRBJ2-7	TRBV20-1	SAGLARSYEQY
many	TRBJ2-7	TRBV2	ASSVGTPGYEQY
many	TRBJ2-1	TRBV11-2	ASSFGSSGGAKNNEQF
many	TRBJ2-5	TRBV19	ASSSGRTQY
few	TRBJ1-3	TRBV9	ASSQSDFKGNTIY
few	TRBJ2-1	TRBV2	ASRVEQGPFNEQF
.	TRBJ2-7	TRBV7-2	ASSFRTSGTEQY
many	TRBJ2-7	TRBV7-2	ASSATEYEQY
many	TRBJ2-5	TRBV7-2	ASSLAGGSAGTQY
many	TRBJ1-2	TRBV7-8	ASSSPGGRNGYT
many	TRBJ2-7	TRBV5-6	ASSAPGLAGFEQY
many	TRBJ1-3	TRBV20-1	SARVGGDGTIY
many	TRBJ1-4	TRBV4-2	ASSREATNEKLF
few	TRBJ2-1	TRBV20-1	SARKAGGYNEQF
many	TRBJ2-1	TRBV19	ASSGRRANEQF
.	TRBJ2-1	TRBV6-2/TRBV6-3	ASSYVLREGTF
.	TRBJ1-1	TRBV27	ASSSGTDMNTEAF
many	TRBJ2-1	TRBV3-1	ASSRISPLAGGVKNEQF
many	TRBJ1-4	TRBV5-4	ASSLEGLTEKLF
many	TRBJ2-4	TRBV3-1	ASSQEASGGTKNIQY
many	TRBJ2-7	TRBV27	ASSPSGQGRYEQY
few	TRBJ1-2	TRBV6-5	ASTPGVNYGYT
many	TRBJ2-3	TRBV20-1	SARELAGSSTDTQY